Described below is a single T cell receptor (beta chain) sequence and its context. Its antigen is currently unknown. From the 5' RACE reads, TCRdb called clonotypes with MiXCR, one entry per CDR3 protein. The sample holds some 390,000 distinct CDR3 sequences, roughly a sixth seen once. The V and J ends lost 0 bases and 7 bases, in that order; junction bases with no gene match: 6. CDR1 and CDR2 from the germline V gene are SGHRS and YFSETQ. The CDR3 is 15 amino acids. The sample comes from a study of T cells after yellow fever vaccination. Study-level findings and limits: Compared with primary, the secondary response was weaker and peaked at day 5, not 15.

The starting material was PBMCs, obtained before the yellow fever booster vaccination. The receptor's source is a man aged 18-30 years who received the YFV17D yellow fever vaccine. This chain links TRBV5-1 with TRBJ1-4, with 7 bases aligning to TRBD1. In DNA form, the CDR3 reads TGCGCCAGCAGCTTGGGACAGGGCATCGGTGAAAAACTGTTTTTT. It is translated as CASSLGQGIGEKLFF.